The TCR beta chain under discussion was sequenced for a study of T cells in Graves' hyperthyroidism and ophthalmopathy. The sample holds many counts of this clonotype. The antigen remains unidentified. Investigators excluded patients with uncontrolled infection, other autoimmune disease, pregnancy or lactation. V shed 7 bases and J shed 3 bases, with 12 bases lying between them. Germline CDR1 and CDR2: MNHNY and SVGAGI (reference sequence). The CDR3 loop spans 13 amino acids. Findings of the study overall: Onset of ophthalmopathy came a median about 6.5 months after the model predicted it.

Template material for amplifying TCR beta CDR3 regions consisted of RNA transcripts. HTBI primers were used for first-round RT-PCR of the TCR CDR3. One entry per CDR3 protein results from TCRdb running MiXCR on the multiplex PCR reads. This table has over 500,000 distinct CDR3 sequences, over 45% appearing once. The V and J genes are TRBV6-6 and TRBJ1-2, with no clear D. Sequencing was carried out using peripheral blood or thyroid tissue (not recorded which). The receptor was isolated from an adult woman with Graves' disease, either hyperthyroidism or ophthalmopathy (not recorded which). The CDR3 protein is CASTPDGDYGYTF. CDR3 nucleotide sequence: TGTGCCAGCACCCCTGATGGAGACTATGGCTACACCTTC.